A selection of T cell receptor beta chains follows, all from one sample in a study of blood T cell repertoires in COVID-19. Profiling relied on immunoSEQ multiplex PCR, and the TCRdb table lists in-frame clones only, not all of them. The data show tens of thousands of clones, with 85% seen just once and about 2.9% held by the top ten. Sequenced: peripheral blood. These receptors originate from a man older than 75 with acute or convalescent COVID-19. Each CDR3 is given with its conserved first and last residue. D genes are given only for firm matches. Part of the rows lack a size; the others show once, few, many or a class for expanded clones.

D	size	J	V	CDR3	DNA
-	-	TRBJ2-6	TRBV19	CASSIAMGAGANVLTF	TGTGCCAGTAGTATAGCCATGGGCGCGGGGGCCAACGTCCTGACTTTC
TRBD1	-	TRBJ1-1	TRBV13	CASSTRTGVTEAFF	TGTGCCAGCAGCACTAGGACAGGGGTCACTGAAGCTTTCTTT
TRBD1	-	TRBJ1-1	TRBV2	CASSITQGASEAFF	TGTGCCAGCAGTATAACACAGGGGGCTTCTGAAGCTTTCTTT
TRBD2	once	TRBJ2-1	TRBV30	CAWGPNRLAGNNEQFF	TGTGCCTGGGGGCCTAATAGACTAGCGGGCAACAATGAGCAGTTCTTC
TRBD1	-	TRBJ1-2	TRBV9	CASSAAGQGMNGYTF	TGTGCCAGCAGCGCTGCGGGACAGGGAATGAATGGCTACACCTTC
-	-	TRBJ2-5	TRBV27	CASNARGDGETQYF	TGTGCCAGCAACGCGCGGGGCGATGGGGAGACCCAGTACTTC
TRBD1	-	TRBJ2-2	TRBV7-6	CASSLERTGDGNTGELFF	TGTGCCAGCAGCTTAGAAAGGACAGGGGATGGGAACACCGGGGAGCTGTTTTTT
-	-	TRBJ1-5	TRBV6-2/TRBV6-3	CASSKGGSRYQPQHF	TGTGCCAGCAGTAAGGGGGGGAGTCGGTATCAGCCCCAGCATTTT
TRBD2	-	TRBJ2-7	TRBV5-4	CASSFSGKVWEQYF	TGTGCCAGCAGCTTTAGCGGGAAAGTCTGGGAGCAGTACTTC
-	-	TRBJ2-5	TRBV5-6	CASSSLGAGAWETQYF	TGTGCCAGCAGCTCCTTAGGGGCAGGGGCGTGGGAGACCCAGTACTTC
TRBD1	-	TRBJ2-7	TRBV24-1	CATSDPALQGWDYEQYF	TGTGCCACCAGTGACCCTGCTTTACAGGGGTGGGATTACGAGCAGTACTTC
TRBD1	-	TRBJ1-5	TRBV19	CASRGQYNQPQHF	TGTGCCAGTAGGGGACAGTACAATCAGCCCCAGCATTTT
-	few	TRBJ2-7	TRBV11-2	CASSLGPGTSYEQYF	TGTGCCAGCAGCTTAGGGCCAGGAACCTCCTACGAGCAGTACTTC
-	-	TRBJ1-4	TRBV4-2	CASSQEEPSNEKLFF	TGTGCCAGCAGCCAAGAAGAGCCTTCTAATGAAAAACTGTTTTTT
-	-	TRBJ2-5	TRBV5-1	CASSRTGPQETQYF	TGCGCCAGCAGTCGGACTGGCCCCCAAGAGACCCAGTACTTC
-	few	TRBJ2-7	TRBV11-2	CASSPAPAGQGIEQYF	TGTGCCAGCAGCCCCGCCCCCGCCGGGCAGGGAATCGAGCAGTACTTC
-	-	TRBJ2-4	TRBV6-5	CASSHQGAKNIQYF	TGTGCCAGCAGTCATCAGGGGGCCAAAAACATTCAGTACTTC
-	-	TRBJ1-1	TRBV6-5	CASSYMVSTEAFF	TGTGCCAGCAGTTACATGGTGAGCACTGAAGCTTTCTTT
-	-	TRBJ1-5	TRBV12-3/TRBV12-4	CASSLAGQPQHF	TGTGCCAGCAGTTTGGCAGGTCAGCCCCAGCATTTT
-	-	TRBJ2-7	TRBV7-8	CASRHRFLYEQYF	TGTGCCAGCAGACACAGGTTCCTCTACGAGCAGTACTTC
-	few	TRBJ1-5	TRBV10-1	CASSDSQGDSNQPQHF	TGCGCCAGCAGTGATAGCCAGGGTGATAGCAATCAGCCCCAGCATTTT
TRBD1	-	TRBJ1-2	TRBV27	CASSLFGDRVNYGYTF	TGTGCCAGCAGTTTATTTGGGGACAGGGTTAACTATGGCTACACCTTC
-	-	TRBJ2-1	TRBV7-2	CASSLTAGPRRGSDEQFF	TGTGCCAGCAGCTTAACCGCGGGCCCGCGAAGAGGGAGCGATGAGCAGTTCTTC
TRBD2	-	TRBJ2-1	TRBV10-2	CASSAPGLAGGNEQFF	TGCGCCAGCAGTGCCCCGGGACTAGCGGGAGGGAATGAGCAGTTCTTC
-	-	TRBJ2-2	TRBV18	CASSLRQVPGVSGAGELFF	TGTGCCAGCTCACTTCGTCAAGTCCCAGGGGTATCAGGCGCCGGGGAGCTGTTTTTT
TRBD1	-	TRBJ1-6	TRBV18	CASSHGQDYNSPLHF	TGTGCCAGCTCACACGGACAGGATTATAATTCACCCCTCCACTTT
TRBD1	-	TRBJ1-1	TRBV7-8	CASIPYATGGLLNTEAFF	TGTGCCAGCATCCCTTATGCGACAGGGGGTCTACTGAACACTGAAGCTTTCTTT
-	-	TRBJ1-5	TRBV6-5	CASSYSNSGLNQPQHF	TGTGCCAGCAGTTACTCGAATTCAGGGCTCAATCAGCCCCAGCATTTT
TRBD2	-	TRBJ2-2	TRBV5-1	CASSSRSGGSGGELFF	TGCGCCAGCAGCTCCCGGAGCGGCGGGAGTGGCGGGGAGCTGTTTTTT
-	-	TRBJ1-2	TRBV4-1	CASSQDGFVGERGGYTF	TGCGCCAGCAGCCAAGATGGGTTCGTTGGGGAACGGGGTGGCTACACCTTC
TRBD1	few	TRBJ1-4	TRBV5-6	CASSPDRGRGKLFF	TGTGCCAGCAGCCCCGACAGGGGGCGCGGAAAACTGTTTTTT
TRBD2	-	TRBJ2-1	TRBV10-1	CASSPPGTSGSNEQFF	TGCGCCAGCAGTCCTCCCGGGACTAGCGGGAGCAATGAGCAGTTCTTC